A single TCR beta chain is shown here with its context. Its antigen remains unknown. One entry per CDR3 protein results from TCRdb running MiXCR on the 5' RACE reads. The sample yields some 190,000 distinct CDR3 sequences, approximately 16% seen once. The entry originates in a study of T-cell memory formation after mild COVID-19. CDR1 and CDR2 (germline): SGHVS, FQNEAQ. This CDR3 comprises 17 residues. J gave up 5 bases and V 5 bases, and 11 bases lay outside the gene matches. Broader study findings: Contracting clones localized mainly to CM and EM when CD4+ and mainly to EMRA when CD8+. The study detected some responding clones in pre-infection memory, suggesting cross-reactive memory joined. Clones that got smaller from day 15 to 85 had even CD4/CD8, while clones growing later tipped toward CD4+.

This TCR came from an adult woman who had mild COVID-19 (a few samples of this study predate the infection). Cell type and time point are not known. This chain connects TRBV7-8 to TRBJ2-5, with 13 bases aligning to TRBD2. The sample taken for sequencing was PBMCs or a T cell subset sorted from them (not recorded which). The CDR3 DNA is TGTGCCAGCAGCGCAAAACTAGCGGGGGGGCCTCGGGAGACCCAGTACTTC. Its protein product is CASSAKLAGGPRETQYF.